This T cell receptor beta chain emerged from a study of T cell repertoires in cytomegalovirus infection. Using its own MiXCR run on the reads, TCRdb lists one record per CDR3 protein. The sample has about 530,000 distinct CDR3 sequences; approximately 25% are singletons. This CDR3 contains 12 residues. CDR1 and CDR2 from the germline V gene are SQVTM and ANQGSEA. V was pared by 7 bases and J by 4 bases, with 3 bases of the junction left unmatched. The chain recombines TRBV29-1 with TRBJ2-1; TRBD2 agrees at 8 bases. Sequencing was carried out using PBMCs. The clonotype was recovered from a human donor in good health (CMV status not recorded). Some clones in this sample may be carry-over from other donors' samples. The CDR3: CSAGRVYNEQFF. CDR3 DNA sequence: TGCAGCGCCGGGAGGGTATACAATGAGCAGTTCTTC.